What follows describes a single TCR beta chain. This clone's antigen is unknown. There are no base qualities to consult, and no much larger clone falls within one base. This sample was taken from a study of blood T cell repertoires in COVID-19 (dated by TCRdb to 2020 to 2022). Regarding the complete study: Samples from collaborators originated in the United States, Italy and Spain and spanned both the acute and convalescent phases of COVID-19. The material from the prospective study consisted of cDNA or gDNA derived from T cells, B-cell-depleted T cells, or PBMCs. Subjects who had been exposed to COVID-19, were actively infected with it, or had recovered from it provided the deeply sampled blood TCRbeta repertoires that made up the dataset. A freely available public database, intended as a resource for researchers studying the immune response to SARS-CoV-2, is where the repertoires were released. Samples were obtained from the ongoing ImmuneRACE study (first 160 participants) and from some 1,300 subjects provided by 6 global collaborators. Sample metadata almost always included a de-identified subject ID, COVID-19 status, age in years and sex. Where available, HLA class I and class II types were obtained from metadata supplied by the sample provider rather than from assay-based typing. Paper-wide results and their limitations: How much clinical and demographic metadata was included differed by source and by participant, and the metadata was provided uncurated.

The CDR3, cysteine through phenylalanine, is 13 amino acids long. CDR3 DNA is the only sequence kept; it has 39 bases, read in frame from the first base. CDR1 SGHNT and CDR2 YYREEE are derived from the germline V gene (reference sequence). V was cut back by 0 bases and J by 8 bases, leaving a gap of 8 bases between them. Collaborating institutions collected whole blood in K2EDTA tubes following their own protocols. For TCRbeta analysis, collaborator samples were shipped as frozen whole blood, as isolated PBMCs, or as DNA extracted from either sample type. TCRbeta CDR3 regions were amplified from genomic DNA using the immunoSEQ Assay, a bias-controlled multiplex PCR. The study's processing was this. Nucleated cell counts per sample were estimated from amplification of reference gene primers within the assay. To quantify the absolute abundance of each unique TCRbeta CDR3 rearrangement, sequence reads were collapsed and filtered. For each sample, productive Simpson clonality was calculated by taking the square root of Simpson's diversity index across productive rearrangements. TCRdb took over this immuneACCESS table, retaining in-frame rearrangements with V and J assigned. Such tables are incomplete; in checked studies, under half of the missing clones stem from an unresolved V gene, and the remainder is unexplained. V, J and clone size derive from that table, while D and trimming were established from the DNA sequence. A total of tens of thousands of clones appear in this sample, 75% to 90% of them only once. Of the sample, about a fifth falls within the top ten clones.

The TCR sequence derives from a man in his fifties or sixties with active COVID-19. Source material: peripheral blood. Recombination connected TRBV5-4 to TRBJ1-4; the D gene assignment is ambiguous. The bases read TGTGCCAGCAGCTTGGACGGCGGGGAAAAACTGTTTTTT. The encoded protein is CASSLDGGEKLFF.